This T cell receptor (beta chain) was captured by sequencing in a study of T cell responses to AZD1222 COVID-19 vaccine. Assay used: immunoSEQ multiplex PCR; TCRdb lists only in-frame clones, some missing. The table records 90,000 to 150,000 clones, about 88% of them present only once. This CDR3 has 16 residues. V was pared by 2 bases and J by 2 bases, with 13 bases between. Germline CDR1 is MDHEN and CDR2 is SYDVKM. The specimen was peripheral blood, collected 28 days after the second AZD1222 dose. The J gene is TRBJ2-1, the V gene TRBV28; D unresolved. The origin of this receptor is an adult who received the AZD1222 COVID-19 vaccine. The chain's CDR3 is CASSLKGNSPYNEQFF. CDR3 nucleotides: TGTGCCAGCAGTTTAAAGGGCAATTCCCCCTACAATGAGCAGTTCTTC.